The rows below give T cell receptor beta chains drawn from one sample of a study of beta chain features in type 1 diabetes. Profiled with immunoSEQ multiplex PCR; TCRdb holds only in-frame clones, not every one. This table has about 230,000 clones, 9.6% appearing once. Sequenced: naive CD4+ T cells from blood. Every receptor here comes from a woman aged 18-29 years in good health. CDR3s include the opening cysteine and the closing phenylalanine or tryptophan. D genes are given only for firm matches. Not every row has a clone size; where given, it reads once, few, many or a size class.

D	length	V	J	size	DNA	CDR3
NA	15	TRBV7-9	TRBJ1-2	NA	TGTGCCAGCAGCTTAGACAGGGTAGCTAACTATGGCTACACCTTC	CASSLDRVANYGYTF
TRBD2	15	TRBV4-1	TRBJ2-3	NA	TGCGCCAGCAGCCCACCGGGACTAGCTTCAGATACGCAGTATTTT	CASSPPGLASDTQYF
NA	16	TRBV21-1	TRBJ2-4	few	TGTGCCAGCAGCTACTGGACAGAACTAGCCAAAAACATTCAGTACTTC	CASSYWTELAKNIQYF
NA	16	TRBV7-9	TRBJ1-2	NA	TGTGCCAGCAGCCCTCCCTGGGGCGCGGGGAACTATGGCTACACCTTC	CASSPPWGAGNYGYTF
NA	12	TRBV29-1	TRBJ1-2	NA	TGCAGCGTTGAAGCGCCGGGGGGCGGCTACACCTTC	CSVEAPGGGYTF
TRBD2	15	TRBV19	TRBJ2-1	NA	TGTGCCAGTAGTCCGGGACTAGCGGGAGTCGGTGAGCAGTTCTTC	CASSPGLAGVGEQFF
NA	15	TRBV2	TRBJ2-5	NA	TGTGCCAGCAGGCCCGGCGCAGGGAGGCAAGAGACCCAGTACTTC	CASRPGAGRQETQYF
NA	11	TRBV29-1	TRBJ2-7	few	TGCAGCGTTGGAGGGGGCTACGAGCAGTACTTC	CSVGGGYEQYF
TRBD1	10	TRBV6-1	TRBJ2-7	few	TGTGCCAGCAGTGATCTGGGACAGCACTTC	CASSDLGQHF
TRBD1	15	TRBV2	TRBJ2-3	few	TGTGCCAGCAATTCCGGGACAGGGAGCACAGATACGCAGTATTTT	CASNSGTGSTDTQYF
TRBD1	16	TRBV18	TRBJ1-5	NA	TGTGCCAGCTCACCAGTACAGGGGGCAAGCAATCAGCCCCAGCATTTT	CASSPVQGASNQPQHF
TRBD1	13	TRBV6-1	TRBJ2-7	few	TGTGCCAGCAACCCGGGACAGGGGTACGAGCAGTACTTC	CASNPGQGYEQYF
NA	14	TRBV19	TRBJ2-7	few	TGTGCCAGTAGTAGTCTACCCGGGGAGTACGAGCAGTACTTC	CASSSLPGEYEQYF
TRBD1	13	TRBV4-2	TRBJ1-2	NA	TGTGCCAGCGGACAGGGAGATGTGTATGGCTACACCTTC	CASGQGDVYGYTF
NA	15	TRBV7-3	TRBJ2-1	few	TGTGCCAGCAGCTTCGCAGGGGCATCCTACAATGAGCAGTTCTTC	CASSFAGASYNEQFF
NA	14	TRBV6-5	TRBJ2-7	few	TGTGCCAGCAGTTACTCGGGACTCCACTACGAGCAGTACTTC	CASSYSGLHYEQYF
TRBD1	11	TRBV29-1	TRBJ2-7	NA	TGCGGCGTTGACGGTGGGGACAGAACATACTTC	CGVDGGDRTYF
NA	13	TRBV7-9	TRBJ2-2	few	TGTGCCAGCAGCTTAGTGGAGACCGGGGAGCTGTTTTTT	CASSLVETGELFF
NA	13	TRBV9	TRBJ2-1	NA	TGTGCCAGCAGCGGCAGGGACTACAATGAGCAGTTCTTC	CASSGRDYNEQFF
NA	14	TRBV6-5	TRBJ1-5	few	TGTGCCAGCAGGGCGGGGTCGAGCAATCAGCCCCAGCATTTT	CASRAGSSNQPQHF
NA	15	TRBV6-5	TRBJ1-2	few	TGTGCCAGCAGGACCTTTGACAGGACTGAGGAGGGCTACACCTTC	CASRTFDRTEEGYTF
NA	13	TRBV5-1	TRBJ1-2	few	TGCGCCAGCAGCTTGTCGACAACCTATGGCTACACCTTC	CASSLSTTYGYTF
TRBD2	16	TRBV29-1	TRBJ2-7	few	TGCAGCGTTGATGGGACTAGCGAGAGCCCGGGGGACGAGCAGTACTTC	CSVDGTSESPGDEQYF
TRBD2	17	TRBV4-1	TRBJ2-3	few	TGCGCCAGCAGCAGCCATATTGCGGGAGGGGGCACAGATACGCAGTATTTT	CASSSHIAGGGTDTQYF
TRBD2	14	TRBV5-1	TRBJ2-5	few	TGCGCCAGCAGCCACCGGGGGGGTGGGGAGACCCAGTACTTC	CASSHRGGGETQYF
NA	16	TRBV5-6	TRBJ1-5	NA	TGTGCCAGCAGCTTGGGCCCCACGGGGGACAATCAGCCCCAGCATTTT	CASSLGPTGDNQPQHF
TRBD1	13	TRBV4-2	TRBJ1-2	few	TGTGCCAGCAGCCCGGACAGGTCCTATGGCTACACCTTC	CASSPDRSYGYTF
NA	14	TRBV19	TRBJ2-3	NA	TGTGCCAGTAGTAACTATGCCCTCACAGATACGCAGTATTTT	CASSNYALTDTQYF
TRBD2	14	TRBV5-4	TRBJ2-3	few	TGTGCCAGCAGCTTGGGACTAGCGACAGATACGCAGTATTTT	CASSLGLATDTQYF
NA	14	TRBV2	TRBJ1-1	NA	TGTGCCAGCTCGTCGGACAATCCCCCAACCGAAGCTTTCTTT	CASSSDNPPTEAFF
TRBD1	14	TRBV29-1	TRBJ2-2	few	TGCAGCGCTAAGGACAGGGTGGACACCGGGGAGCTGTTTTTT	CSAKDRVDTGELFF
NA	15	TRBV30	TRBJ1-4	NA	TGTGCCTGGAGCATACCTACAGGGAGGGCTGAAAAACTGTTTTTT	CAWSIPTGRAEKLFF
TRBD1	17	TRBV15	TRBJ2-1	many	TGTGCCACCAGCAGAGTGGGGCAGGGGGCCGTTGGCAATGAGCAGTTCTTC	CATSRVGQGAVGNEQFF
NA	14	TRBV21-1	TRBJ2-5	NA	TGTGCCAGCAGCAAAGCGGGGCAGAAAGAGACCCAGTACTTC	CASSKAGQKETQYF
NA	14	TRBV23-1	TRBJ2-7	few	TGCGCCAGCAGTCGTACCACAGGGAATTACGAGCAGTACTTC	CASSRTTGNYEQYF
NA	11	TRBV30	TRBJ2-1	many	TGTGCCTGGAGTATCAGGGATGAGCAGTTCTTC	CAWSIRDEQFF
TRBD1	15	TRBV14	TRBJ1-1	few	TGTGCCAGCAGTATGGGCAGGGGGCGAGGCGCTGAAGCTTTCTTT	CASSMGRGRGAEAFF
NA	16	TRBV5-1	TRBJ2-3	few	TGCGCCAGCAGCCTCGAATCTCGAGGGCCACGGGGTACGCAGTATTTT	CASSLESRGPRGTQYF
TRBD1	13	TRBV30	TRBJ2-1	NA	TGTGCCTGGAGTTCCCGGACAGGGAATGAGCAGTTCTTC	CAWSSRTGNEQFF
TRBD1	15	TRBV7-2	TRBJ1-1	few	TGTGCCAGCAGCTTAGAGGTGACAGGGCTCACTGAAGCTTTCTTT	CASSLEVTGLTEAFF
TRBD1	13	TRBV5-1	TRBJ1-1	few	TGCGCCAGCAGCTCCTCGGGAGGGACAGGGGATTTCTTT	CASSSSGGTGDFF
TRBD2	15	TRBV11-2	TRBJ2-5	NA	TGTGCCAGCAGCTTTGAGCGGGAGTACCAAGAGACCCAGTACTTC	CASSFEREYQETQYF
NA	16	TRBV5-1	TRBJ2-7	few	TGCGCCAGCAGTTCTGGGGCCCCTACACGAGTGGCCGAGCAGTACTTC	CASSSGAPTRVAEQYF